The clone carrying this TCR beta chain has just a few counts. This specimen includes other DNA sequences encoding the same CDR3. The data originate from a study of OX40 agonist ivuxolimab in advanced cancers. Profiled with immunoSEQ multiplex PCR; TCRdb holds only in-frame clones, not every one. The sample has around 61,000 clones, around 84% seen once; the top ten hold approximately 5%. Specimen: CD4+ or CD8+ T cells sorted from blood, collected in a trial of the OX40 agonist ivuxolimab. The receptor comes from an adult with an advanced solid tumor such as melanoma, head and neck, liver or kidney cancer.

The CDR3 nucleotides are TGTGCCAGCAGCCCCCAGGGGAATCAGCCCCAGCATTTT. This translates into CASSPQGNQPQHF. The rearrangement uses TRBV7-2 and TRBJ1-5; TRBD1 is a possible D gene (6 bases). Germline V lookup: CDR1 SGHTA, CDR2 FQGNSA. The CDR3 is made up of 13 amino acids. Trimming pared 5 bases from V and 4 bases from J, leaving 9 bases between.